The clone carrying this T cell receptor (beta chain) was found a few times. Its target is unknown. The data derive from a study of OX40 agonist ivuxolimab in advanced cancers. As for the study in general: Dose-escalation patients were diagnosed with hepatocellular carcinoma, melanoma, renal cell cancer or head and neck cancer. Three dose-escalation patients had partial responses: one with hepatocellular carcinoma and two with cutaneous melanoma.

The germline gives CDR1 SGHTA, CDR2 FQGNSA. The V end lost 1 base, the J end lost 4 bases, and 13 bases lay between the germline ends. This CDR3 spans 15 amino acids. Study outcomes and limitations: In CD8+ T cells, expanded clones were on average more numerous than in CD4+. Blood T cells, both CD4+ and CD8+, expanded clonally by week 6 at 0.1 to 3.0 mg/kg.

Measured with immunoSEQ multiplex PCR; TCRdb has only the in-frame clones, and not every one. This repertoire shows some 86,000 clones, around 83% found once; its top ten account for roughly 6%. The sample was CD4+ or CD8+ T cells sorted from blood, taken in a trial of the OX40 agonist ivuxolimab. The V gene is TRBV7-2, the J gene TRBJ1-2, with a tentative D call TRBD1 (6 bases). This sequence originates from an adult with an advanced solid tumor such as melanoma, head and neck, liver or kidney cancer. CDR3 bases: TGTGCCAGCAGCTTAGGACCTGACAGGAGCTATGGCTACACCTTC. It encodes CASSLGPDRSYGYTF.